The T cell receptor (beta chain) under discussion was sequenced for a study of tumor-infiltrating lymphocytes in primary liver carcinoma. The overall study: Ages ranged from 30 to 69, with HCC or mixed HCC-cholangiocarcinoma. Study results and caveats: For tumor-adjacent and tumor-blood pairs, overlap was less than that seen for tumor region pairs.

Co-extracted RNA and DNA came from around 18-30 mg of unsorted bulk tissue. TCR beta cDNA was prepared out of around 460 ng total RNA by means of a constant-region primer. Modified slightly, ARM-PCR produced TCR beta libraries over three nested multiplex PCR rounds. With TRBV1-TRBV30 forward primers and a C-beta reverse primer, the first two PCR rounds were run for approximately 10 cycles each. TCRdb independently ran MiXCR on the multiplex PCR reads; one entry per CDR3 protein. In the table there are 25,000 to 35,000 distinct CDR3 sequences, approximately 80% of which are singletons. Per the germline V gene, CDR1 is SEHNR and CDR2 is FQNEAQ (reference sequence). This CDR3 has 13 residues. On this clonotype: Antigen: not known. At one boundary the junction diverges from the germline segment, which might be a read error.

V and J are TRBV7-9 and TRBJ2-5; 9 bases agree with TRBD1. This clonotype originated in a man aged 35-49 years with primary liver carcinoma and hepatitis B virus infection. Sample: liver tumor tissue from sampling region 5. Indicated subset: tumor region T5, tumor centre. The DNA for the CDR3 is TGTGCCTGCAGACCGACAGGGGGAGAGACTCAGTACTTC. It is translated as CACRPTGGETQYF. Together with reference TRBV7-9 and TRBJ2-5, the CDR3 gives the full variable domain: DTGVSQNPRHKITKRGQNVTFRCDPISEHNRLYWYRQTLGQGPEFLTYFQNEAQLEKSRLLSDRFSAERPKGSFSTLEIQRTEQGDSAMYLCACRPTGGETQYFGPGTRLLVL.